These T cell receptor beta chains were read from a single sample in a study of blood T cell repertoires in COVID-19. This table comes from immunoSEQ multiplex PCR, and its TCRdb copy is limited to in-frame clones, with some not included. The table lists 220,000 or so clones, 85% of them singletons. What was sequenced was peripheral blood. These receptors all come from a man aged 45-65 years who had recovered from COVID-19. The CDR3 runs from the conserved cysteine through the conserved F or W.

V	J	CDR3
TRBV2	TRBJ1-3	CASSEAPVFQGADTIYF
TRBV10-3	TRBJ1-2	CAISEPARQAYYGYTF
TRBV5-1	TRBJ2-2	CATGTGNTGELFF
TRBV28	TRBJ1-4	CASSLVSTPRREKLFF
TRBV18	TRBJ1-2	CASSYTGLEGYTF
TRBV7-8	TRBJ2-7	CASSDRQGSYEQYF
TRBV7-2	TRBJ1-6	CASSFRQVNNSPLHF
TRBV7-2	TRBJ2-1	CASSSWGLSFRDNEQFF
TRBV11-2	TRBJ1-1	CASQYMNTEAFF
TRBV10-1	TRBJ1-3	CASSLDSVSGNTIYF
TRBV29-1	TRBJ2-1	CSVAGTSGLISYNEQFF
TRBV18	TRBJ2-2	CASSPPGTGLRVGELFF
TRBV24-1	TRBJ1-1	CATTVRPGQRRNTEAFF
TRBV2	TRBJ1-5	CASSPTGGSQPQHF
TRBV5-1	TRBJ2-3	CASSLVGGTPDTQYF
TRBV4-1	TRBJ2-1	CASSPGLAGAVEQFF
TRBV2	TRBJ2-2	CASSERTGYTGELFF
TRBV18	TRBJ2-7	CASSPPGAEQYF
TRBV19	TRBJ2-7	CASSTSNFDRSRSYEQYF
TRBV2	TRBJ1-3	CASSVRGALGNTIYF
TRBV14	TRBJ2-1	CASSHTLAGGPHEQFF
TRBV5-5	TRBJ2-5	CASSLARGSRETQYF
TRBV2	TRBJ1-2	CASRRGTDAYGYTF
TRBV4-1	TRBJ2-7	CASSQDVLAGSYEQYF
TRBV7-9	TRBJ2-1	CASSLGTEGNEQFF
TRBV18	TRBJ2-3	CASSPLGINTDTQYF
TRBV18	TRBJ1-2	CASSSGGQGYGYTF
TRBV5-6	TRBJ2-7	CASSLLQDVGEQYF
TRBV2	TRBJ1-1	CASRNPTTGGGEAFF
TRBV7-2	TRBJ1-4	CASRPAVRGSNEKLFF
TRBV28	TRBJ1-5	CASRGLRDRGSNQPQHF
TRBV28	TRBJ2-7	CASSYTRIYEQYF
TRBV6-5	TRBJ2-3	CASSPLGGSTDTQYF
TRBV10-1	TRBJ2-1	CASSESFGRNEQFF
TRBV4-1	TRBJ2-2	CASSQERVAGVPGELFF
TRBV6-5	TRBJ2-4	CASTLDGAAKNIQYF
TRBV28	TRBJ2-7	CASSFSGRGSWEQYF
TRBV2	TRBJ2-2	CASTGQGSTGELFF
TRBV30	TRBJ2-2	CAWSATNTGELFF
TRBV27	TRBJ2-1	CASSLSGTSGRAIYNEQFF
TRBV2	TRBJ1-2	CASSEGTGGIYGYTF
TRBV30	TRBJ2-7	CAWSVSSYEQYF
TRBV7-2	TRBJ1-4	CASSLVATATNEKLFF
TRBV6-5	TRBJ2-7	CATAPYGNEQYF
TRBV19	TRBJ2-7	CASSAKTGTEQYF
TRBV2	TRBJ2-7	CASSEGLSYEQYF
TRBV6-5	TRBJ2-3	CAIRTGNEGTDTQYF
TRBV10-3	TRBJ1-5	CAISETGFDQPQHF